The T cell receptor beta chain described here comes from a study of blood T cell repertoires in COVID-19. V gave up 4 bases and J gave up 2 bases, with 16 bases separating them. The CDR3 runs to 16 residues. Germline CDR1 and CDR2: SGDLS and YYNGEE. Per the study methods: Counts of nucleated cells, estimated from reference gene primer amplification, were obtained. The data were produced by immunoSEQ multiplex PCR, yet TCRdb's version contains in-frame clones alone and is incomplete. Clonal size and the V and J genes are those of that table, whereas D and trimming came from the DNA. The sample yields 250,000 to 350,000 clones, roughly 87% seen once.

The receptor was isolated from a woman under 30 who had recovered from COVID-19. The source material was PBMCs or T cells enriched from blood (not recorded which). The V call is TRBV9, the J call TRBJ1-3; D is possibly TRBD1 (6 bases). CDR3 DNA: TGTGCCAGCAGCCGACAAACAGGGCGAACTGGAAACACCATATATTTT. Translated, it gives CASSRQTGRTGNTIYF. Full variable domain (missing parts from reference TRBV9 and TRBJ1-3): DSGVTQTPKHLITATGQRVTLRCSPRSGDLSVYWYQQSLDQGLQFLIQYYNGEERAKGNILERFSAQQFPDLHSELNLSSLELGDSALYFCASSRQTGRTGNTIYFGEGSWLTVV.